This T cell receptor beta chain was recovered during a study of T cells in Graves' hyperthyroidism and ophthalmopathy. RNA transcripts gave rise to amplified TCR beta CDR3 regions. The TCR CDR3 was amplified in a first-round RT-PCR using the HTBI primer set. TCRdb called the multiplex PCR reads again in MiXCR, with one record for every CDR3 protein. The table shows under 550,000 distinct CDR3 sequences, with around 13% occurring only once. The CDR3 totals 14 residues. V dropped 4 bases and J dropped 8; count of bases not matched to a gene: 1. Germline values: CDR1 SEHNR, CDR2 FQNEAQ (reference sequence). This clonotype was counted only a few times.

The sequenced sample was blood. The sequence was obtained from a woman aged 18 to 35 with Graves' hyperthyroidism. The J gene is TRBJ2-1, the V gene TRBV7-9, with 14 bases fitting TRBD2. The CDR3 here is CASSWGLAGDEQFF. In DNA, the CDR3 is TGTGCCAGCAGCTGGGGACTAGCGGGAGATGAGCAGTTCTTC.